Only a few counts were recorded for the clone carrying this TCR beta chain. Antigen: not known. The length of the CDR3 is 13 residues. Germline assignment: CDR1 DFQATT and CDR2 SNEGSKA (reference sequence). V was trimmed by 3 bases and J by 8 bases, leaving 14 bases between them. These data come from a study of post-analysis software for immune sequencing data. Looking at the study overall: In terms of disease course, relapsing-remitting, secondary progressive and progressive-relapsing multiple sclerosis were included. Study results and caveats: Controls had significantly higher normalized Chao1 diversity than multiple sclerosis patients. Strong co-clustering by F measure linked samples that shared a preparation batch. Roughly 5 TRBV segments, TRBV5-6, TRBV5-1 and TRBV20-1 among them, were found more frequent in patients than controls.

Every TCR beta cDNA library bore unique molecular identifiers. When roughly 0.85 to 11 million T cells were used, they gave about 540,000 cDNA molecules. Via MiXCR, TCRdb re-called the PCR reads, giving one row per CDR3 protein. Here the sample spans about 500,000 distinct CDR3 sequences, 40% to 55% being singletons. The TCR was taken from a girl under 18 with multiple sclerosis. This chain uses TRBV20-1 with TRBJ2-1, with D possibly TRBD2 on 5 matching bases. Specimen: blood. CDR3: CSASSDPFDEQFF. DNA for the CDR3: TGCAGTGCTAGTAGCGACCCTTTCGATGAGCAGTTCTTC.